The T cell receptor beta chain under discussion was sequenced for a study of blood T cell repertoires in COVID-19. Looking at the study overall: Collection of acute and convalescent COVID-19 samples took place in the United States, Italy and Spain.

Germline trimming cut 1 base from V and 4 bases from J; bases unmatched to any gene: 6. Germline CDR1 reads LNHNV; CDR2 reads YYDKDF (reference sequence). The CDR3 is 15 residues long. Profiling relied on immunoSEQ multiplex PCR, and the TCRdb table lists in-frame clones only, not all of them. The sample lists hundreds of thousands of clones, about four fifths occurring once. Source material: peripheral blood. The source is a woman aged 40 to 50 with active or convalescent COVID-19. V is TRBV15 and J is TRBJ1-2; 7 nucleotides match TRBD1. The CDR3 nucleotides read TGTGCCACCAGCAGAGTCCGGGACAGCGGCTATGGCTACACCTTC. The encoded protein is CATSRVRDSGYGYTF.